This T cell receptor beta chain is drawn from a study of OX40 agonist ivuxolimab in advanced cancers. Across the whole study: One hepatocellular carcinoma and a couple of cutaneous melanoma patients partially responded.

CDR3 length: 15 residues. V shed 3 bases and J 8 bases; nucleotides not matched to a gene: 6. Germline CDR1 and CDR2: SGHNT and YENEEA. The table came from immunoSEQ multiplex PCR; TCRdb's copy has only in-frame clones and leaves some out. This sample has more than 45,000 clones; roughly 90% occur once, and the top ten carry around 48%. The chain uses TRBV11-3 and TRBJ2-1; TRBD2 matches 11 bases. The sequenced sample was CD4+ or CD8+ T cells sorted from blood, obtained in a trial of the OX40 agonist ivuxolimab. This TCR was recovered from an adult with an advanced solid tumor such as melanoma, head and neck, liver or kidney cancer. CDR3 in DNA: TGTGCCAGCAGCTTGACTAGCGGGGTCAGGGATGAGCAGTTCTTC. Its protein product is CASSLTSGVRDEQFF.